Listed here are 8 T cell receptor beta chains from one sample, sequenced in a study of beta chain features in type 1 diabetes (dated by TCRdb to the late 2010s). Receptors were amplified or captured by the immunoSEQ multiplex PCR assay. The entire isolated RNA was reverse transcribed using the High Capacity cDNA Reverse Transcription Kit, and thus expressed TCRB transcripts were sequenced. TCRdb mirrors the immuneACCESS table, restricted to in-frame sequences. Some clones are absent from its copies; in checked studies, under half trace to an unresolved V gene, and the reason for the others is unknown. In all, the sample holds some 180,000 clones, and 10% to 15% of those were seen once. The ten top clones hold less than 0.7% of the sample. The sample consisted of central memory CD4+ T cells from blood. The receptor source for this set is a young woman in good health.

The genes are TRBV10-3 and TRBJ2-5; D unresolved. This CDR3 comprises 11 residues. Germline V gene sequence: CDR1 ENHRY, CDR2 SYGVKD. The ends were cut back, 3 bases at V and 5 bases at J, with 4 bases in the middle. The CDR3 reads CAISDRETQYF. CDR3 coding DNA: TGTGCCATCAGTGATCGGGAGACCCAGTACTTC.

This clone was detected only a few times. J is TRBJ2-1 and V is TRBV2; D gene unclear. Looked up from germline, CDR1 is SNHLY and CDR2 is FYNNEI. V shed 5 bases and J shed 10 bases, with 9 bases lying between them. The CDR3 spans 11 residues. CDR3 DNA: TGTGCCAGCAGTCTCGAGAGGGAGCAGTTCTTC. As protein: CASSLEREQFF.

The J gene is TRBJ2-2, the V gene TRBV5-5; 9 bases align to TRBD2. The ends lost 0 bases at V and 6 bases at J; junction bases unmatched: 6. Germline V gene data show CDR1 as SGHKS and CDR2 as YYEKEE (reference sequence). This CDR3 has 16 residues. This CDR3 reads CASSLVVSGRSGELFF. The CDR3 nucleotides are TGTGCCAGCAGCTTGGTCGTTAGCGGGAGATCCGGGGAGCTGTTTTTT.

The chain combines TRBV27 with TRBJ1-1; a weak D match, TRBD1 (6 bases). Germline CDR1 and CDR2: MNHEY and SMNVEV (reference sequence). The CDR3 covers 16 residues. Trimming stripped 6 bases from V and 0 bases from J, with 17 bases between. The CDR3 DNA reads TGTGCCAGCAGACAGGTGACAGGAGCTATGAACACTGAAGCTTTCTTT. Translating it yields CASRQVTGAMNTEAFF.

A few counts support this clone. The chain uses TRBV18 and TRBJ1-5; D is undetermined. V shed 4 bases and J shed 2 bases, with 15 bases lying between them. Germline lookup yields CDR1 KGHSH and CDR2 LQKENI. CDR3 length equals 16 residues. CDR3 protein: CASSHEQALRNQPQHF. CDR3 nucleotides: TGTGCCAGCTCACACGAGCAGGCCTTGCGCAATCAGCCCCAGCATTTT.

The chain links TRBV7-6 to TRBJ2-1; 9 bases fit TRBD2. Germline V CDR1 and CDR2: SGHVS, FNYEAQ. Losses at the gene ends were 5 bases for V and 8 bases for J; bases not matched to a gene: 13. This CDR3 contains 16 residues. The DNA for the CDR3 is TGTGCCAGCAGCCTAGGGGGCAGCGGGAGGTGGGATGAGCAGTTCTTC. It is translated as CASSLGGSGRWDEQFF.

This clone has a handful of counts. The chain uses TRBV7-9 and TRBJ2-7, with TRBD1 matching over 7 bases. Germline CDR1 is SEHNR and CDR2 is FQNEAQ (reference sequence). The CDR3 runs 15 residues. Trimming took 5 bases from V and 4 from J; bases not matched to a gene: 11. The CDR3 loop is CASSRPTGNVYEQYF. The CDR3 nucleotides are TGTGCCAGCAGCCGACCGACAGGGAACGTGTACGAGCAGTACTTC.

This clone appeared a few times. The chain links TRBV27 to TRBJ2-3; possible D gene TRBD2, 5 bases. V lost 2 bases and J 0 bases, leaving 15 bases between the germline ends. Germline V gene data show CDR1 as MNHEY and CDR2 as SMNVEV (reference sequence). This CDR3 comprises 17 residues. The CDR3, as DNA: TGTGCCAGCAGTTTAGAGGGTTGGGCTTCTAGCACAGATACGCAGTATTTT. Its translation is CASSLEGWASSTDTQYF.